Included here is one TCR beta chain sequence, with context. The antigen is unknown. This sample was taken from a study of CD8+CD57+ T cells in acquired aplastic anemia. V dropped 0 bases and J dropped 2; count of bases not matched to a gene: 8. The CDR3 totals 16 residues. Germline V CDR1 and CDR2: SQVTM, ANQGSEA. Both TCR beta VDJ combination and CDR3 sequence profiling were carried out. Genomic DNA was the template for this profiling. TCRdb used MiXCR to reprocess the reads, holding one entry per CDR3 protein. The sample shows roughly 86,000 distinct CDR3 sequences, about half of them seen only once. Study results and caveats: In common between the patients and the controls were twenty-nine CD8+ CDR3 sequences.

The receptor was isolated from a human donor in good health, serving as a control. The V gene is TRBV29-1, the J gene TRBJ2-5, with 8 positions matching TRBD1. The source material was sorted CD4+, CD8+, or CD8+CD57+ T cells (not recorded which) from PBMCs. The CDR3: CSVEDPDRGVQETQYF. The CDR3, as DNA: TGCAGCGTTGAAGATCCTGACAGGGGAGTTCAAGAGACCCAGTACTTC.